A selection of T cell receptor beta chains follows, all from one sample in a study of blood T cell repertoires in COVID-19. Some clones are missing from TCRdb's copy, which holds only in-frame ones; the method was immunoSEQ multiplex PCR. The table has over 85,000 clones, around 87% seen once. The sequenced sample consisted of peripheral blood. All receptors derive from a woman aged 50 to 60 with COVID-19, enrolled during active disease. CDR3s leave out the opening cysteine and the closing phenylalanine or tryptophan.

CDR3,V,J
ATSRAMDTEAF,TRBV2,TRBJ1-1
ASSLGQTSTDTQY,TRBV5-4,TRBJ2-3
ASSDSPYGYT,TRBV6-2/TRBV6-3,TRBJ1-2
ASSYSEADTQY,TRBV6-2/TRBV6-3,TRBJ2-3
AISESGTGLIDNYGYT,TRBV10-3,TRBJ1-2
ASSLAASGGSSYEQY,TRBV7-2,TRBJ2-7
AWSGDRTQF,TRBV30,TRBJ2-1
ASSLIGGTNTGELF,TRBV7-3,TRBJ2-2
ASSKWGGYQETQY,TRBV21-1,TRBJ2-5
ASGRDGTGDYEQY,TRBV12-5,TRBJ2-7
ASSRGAGETQY,TRBV6-5,TRBJ2-5
ATSRDRLAGREQY,TRBV15,TRBJ2-7
ASSSTGTGSEKLF,TRBV9,TRBJ1-4
ASTLAGGLSETQY,TRBV6-5,TRBJ2-5
ASSDGYGQGCTDTQY,TRBV25-1,TRBJ2-3
ASSTGGYGYT,TRBV28,TRBJ1-2
ASSPGLARDTQY,TRBV4-2,TRBJ2-3
ASSLRGKQETQY,TRBV5-6,TRBJ2-5
AWSPGDGYGYT,TRBV30,TRBJ1-2
ASSARTGATDTQY,TRBV18,TRBJ2-3
AWRAGDRGIQPQH,TRBV30,TRBJ1-5
ASSYLGVAGGTDTQY,TRBV6-2/TRBV6-3,TRBJ2-3
ASSPPWGGETQY,TRBV18,TRBJ2-5
ASSRIQGAGEQY,TRBV7-2,TRBJ2-7
ASSLGTEYEQY,TRBV7-9,TRBJ2-7
ASSPGAGALDEQY,TRBV18,TRBJ2-7
ASSQGPGWEAF,TRBV4-1,TRBJ1-1
ASSWGDRNTEAF,TRBV27,TRBJ1-1
ASSPGTGIGQPQH,TRBV6-2/TRBV6-3,TRBJ1-5
ASTVSYRAGGYT,TRBV5-4,TRBJ1-2
ASRSGQVYGYT,TRBV19,TRBJ1-2
ASSQEVSFYNEQF,TRBV19,TRBJ2-1
ASSYGAGHNSPLH,TRBV6-5,TRBJ1-6
ASSHFGEETQY,TRBV11-3,TRBJ2-5
ASSEVGAGATNEKLF,TRBV6-1,TRBJ1-4
ASRDRGGGDTQY,TRBV2,TRBJ2-3
ASSTLEWGLDTEAF,TRBV27,TRBJ1-1
ASSQVDREVDEQF,TRBV4-1,TRBJ2-1
ASSPQGMVDTQY,TRBV3-1/TRBV3-2,TRBJ2-3
ASSLFGQGIGYEQY,TRBV27,TRBJ2-7
AIGGGSTTNTDTQY,TRBV10-3,TRBJ2-3
SVGLANYGYT,TRBV29-1,TRBJ1-2
ASSFLASGVHNEQF,TRBV27,TRBJ2-1
ASTDRTSSGANVLT,TRBV19,TRBJ2-6
ASSANRGLDEKLF,TRBV5-4,TRBJ1-4
ASSPRAYNEQF,TRBV6-5,TRBJ2-1
ARSLPYNRQGPSNQPQH,TRBV5-3,TRBJ1-5
SVSQGRVSVNTEAF,TRBV29-1,TRBJ1-1